The 2 T cell receptor beta chains in this list originate from one sample, sequenced in a study of shared clonotypes between healthy human individuals. Profiling relied on immunoSEQ multiplex PCR, and the TCRdb table lists in-frame clones only, not all of them. The sample has roughly 2,500,000 clones; over 85% are singletons. The sequencing sample was made of naive CD4+ T cells from PBMCs. Specified subset: CD45RA+ positively selected. The receptors derive from a man in his late teens or twenties in good health. Some clones in this sample may be carry-over from other donors' samples.

The chain links TRBV7-3 to TRBJ1-2; perhaps TRBD1 as D (5 bases). V was shortened by 2 bases and J by 2 bases, with 12 bases between the two germline ends. The germline CDR1 and CDR2 sequences are SGHTA and FQGTGA. The CDR3 runs to 15 residues. CDR3 nucleotides: TGTGCCAGCAGCTTAGGGACCTCGGGGAACTATGGCTACACCTTC. This codes for CASSLGTSGNYGYTF.

The genes are TRBV6-1 and TRBJ1-1; 7 bases fit TRBD1. Germline-derived CDR1 and CDR2 are MNHNS and SASEGT. The V segment lost 6 bases and the J segment 5 bases; nucleotides outside the gene matches: 6. CDR3 size: 13 residues. CDR3 bases: TGTGCCAGCAGATCCACAGGGGCAACTGAAGCTTTCTTT. This sequence encodes CASRSTGATEAFF.